This T cell receptor (beta chain) was found in a study of cytomegalovirus exposure and HLA in healthy donors. Study-level information: Across 350 to 500 genotyped donors, over 70% landed in the Caucasian-associated ancestry cluster.

This CDR3 is built from 15 residues. Germline V gene lookup returns CDR1 LGHNA and CDR2 YSLEER. The germline V and J ends were trimmed by 5 bases and 13 bases, with 21 bases remaining between them. General study findings and limits: Association with HLA alleles at 0.05 false discovery rate was found for roughly 17,000 TCR beta sequences in a later analysis. Researchers catalogued roughly 150 TCR beta chains as cytomegalovirus-associated.

This clone has just a few counts. The antigen remains undetermined. The PCR was carried out with 60 Vbeta primers and 13 Jbeta primers. TCRdb's copy holds only in-frame clones and misses some; the assay was immunoSEQ multiplex PCR. The table has about 160,000 clones, approximately 80% seen once. This chain connects TRBV4-3 to TRBJ1-6; D not certain. The sequenced sample consisted of PBMCs. This receptor was taken from a middle-aged man in good health and CMV-seropositive. In DNA, the CDR3 is TGCGCCAGCAGCGAAAGGACGGAGGGTAAGACTCCCCTCCACTTT. It is translated as CASSERTEGKTPLHF.